The next 23 T cell receptor beta chains were all read from a single sample in a study of beta chain features in type 1 diabetes. Expressed TCRB transcripts were sequenced, since all the RNA that had been isolated was reverse transcribed. TCRdb's copy holds only in-frame clones and misses some; the assay was immunoSEQ multiplex PCR. Of about 360,000 clones in the sample, roughly 12% were seen once. Sequencing was performed on naive CD4+ T cells from blood. Every receptor here comes from a man aged 18 to 29 in good health.

The chain carries TRBV5-1 and TRBJ2-5, with TRBD2 identical over 7 bases. The V gene's germline CDR1 is SGHRS and CDR2 YFSETQ. This CDR3 is built from 14 residues. The V segment lost 4 bases and the J segment 4 bases; nucleotides outside the gene matches: 7. The CDR3 spells CASSRGEGGETQYF. In nucleotides, the CDR3 is TGCGCCAGCAGCCGGGGGGAGGGTGGAGAGACCCAGTACTTC.

This clone was seen a few times. This chain joins TRBV30 and TRBJ1-5; 7 positions agree with TRBD1. The CDR3 consists of 13 residues. After removal of 6 bases from V and 7 bases from J, the junction contained 9 bases not matched to a gene. Germline CDR1 is GTSNPN and CDR2 is SVGIG (reference sequence). CDR3 nucleotides: TGTGCCTGCCAAGGACAGGACGGGCAGCCCCAGCATTTT. Amino acid sequence: CACQGQDGQPQHF.

The CDR3 region is CASSVDAREASNTEAFF. CDR3 in DNA: TGTGCCAGCAGCGTAGATGCCCGGGAAGCCTCGAACACTGAAGCTTTCTTT. The chain carries TRBV9 and TRBJ1-1, with no clear D. This CDR3 comprises 17 residues. From germline, CDR1 is SGDLS and CDR2 YYNGEE. The V gene lost 0 bases and the J gene lost 1 base, with 16 bases spanning the gap. Full variable domain (remainder filled in from reference TRBV9 and TRBJ1-1): DSGVTQTPKHLITATGQRVTLRCSPRSGDLSVYWYQQSLDQGLQFLIQYYNGEERAKGNILERFSAQQFPDLHSELNLSSLELGDSALYFCASSVDAREASNTEAFFGQGTRLTVV.

The sample holds a few counts of this clone. This chain links TRBV7-2 with TRBJ2-7, with 7 nucleotides matching TRBD2. Germline lookup yields CDR1 SGHTA and CDR2 FQGNSA. Trimming took 5 bases from V and 2 from J; bases not matched to a gene: 6. This CDR3 has 14 residues. The CDR3 sequence is CASSNSGPTYEQYF. DNA of the CDR3: TGTGCCAGCAGCAATAGCGGGCCGACCTACGAGCAGTACTTC.

This sequence joins TRBV25-1 and TRBJ2-3, with D maybe TRBD1 (5 bases). From germline, CDR1 is MGHDK and CDR2 SYGVNS. The CDR3 loop spans 13 amino acids. V gave up 5 bases and J gave up 3 bases, with 9 bases separating them. CDR3 in amino acids: CASSLQGTDTQYF. The CDR3 DNA follows: TGTGCCAGCAGTCTTCAGGGAACAGATACGCAGTATTTT.

The chain has TRBV2 and TRBJ2-7; 7 nucleotides align to TRBD1. The ends lost 4 bases at V and 3 bases at J; junction bases unmatched: 3. The germline gives CDR1 SNHLY, CDR2 FYNNEI. CDR3 length: 13 amino acids. The CDR3 region has the DNA TGTGCCAGCAGTGGATACAGGGGCTACGAGCAGTACTTC. Protein sequence: CASSGYRGYEQYF.

The chain employs TRBV7-2 and TRBJ1-5; D is possibly TRBD1 (6 bases). Deletions cut 4 bases from V and 4 bases from J, with 11 bases between. CDR1 SGHTA and CDR2 FQGNSA come from the germline V gene. The CDR3 extends over 14 amino acids. Here the CDR3 reads CASSYGQPNQPQHF. CDR3 nucleotides: TGTGCCAGCAGCTATGGACAGCCTAATCAGCCCCAGCATTTT.

This clone has just a few counts. V gene TRBV7-2 combines with J gene TRBJ2-5; 7 positions match TRBD2. With 5 bases clipped from V and 9 bases from J, the junction kept 9 bases outside the gene matches. Germline-derived CDR1 and CDR2 are SGHTA and FQGNSA. The CDR3 is 13 amino acids. CDR3 protein: CASSIRLAGSQYF. The CDR3 region has the DNA TGTGCCAGCAGCATCAGACTAGCAGGATCCCAGTACTTC.

The chain joins TRBV4-2 to TRBJ1-2, with D maybe TRBD1 (6 bases). Germline CDR1 LGHNA, CDR2 YNFKEQ. The CDR3 covers 13 residues. V shed 2 bases and J shed 8 bases, with 12 bases lying between them. The CDR3 region is CASSQIGTYGYTF. DNA for the CDR3: TGTGCCAGCAGCCAAATCGGGACATACGGCTACACCTTC.

V and J are TRBV15 and TRBJ2-5; 11 bases match TRBD1. The CDR3 length is 19 residues. Germline loops: CDR1 LNHNV, CDR2 YYDKDF (reference sequence). V dropped 0 bases and J dropped 1; count of bases not matched to a gene: 10. The CDR3 region has the DNA TGTGCCACCAGCAGAGATCGTTGGGACAGGGGGGCCTTCCAAGAGACCCAGTACTTC. This translates into CATSRDRWDRGAFQETQYF.

This clone was seen a handful of times. CDR3 sequence (DNA): TGTGCCAGCAGCTTAGTAGCGGGAGGGTTTGCTGGGGCCAACGTCCTGACTTTC. Its protein product is CASSLVAGGFAGANVLTF. V usage is TRBV7-2 and J usage is TRBJ2-6, with 11 bases that match TRBD2. V lost 1 base and J lost 2; bases outside the gene matches: 4. Per the germline V gene, CDR1 is SGHTA and CDR2 is FQGNSA. The CDR3 runs to 18 residues.

In its sample, this clone was seen a few times. The gene calls are TRBV7-9 and TRBJ2-2; 7 bases map to TRBD1. The germline V gene has CDR1 SEHNR and CDR2 FQNEAQ (reference sequence). This CDR3 contains 14 residues. V was pared by 6 bases and J by 3 bases, with 4 bases of the junction left unmatched. Written as DNA, the CDR3 is TGTGCCAGCAGAGGGGACAGTGACACCGGGGAGCTGTTTTTT. Translating it yields CASRGDSDTGELFF. The variable domain in full, with the rest retrieved from reference TRBV7-9 and TRBJ2-2, is DTGVSQNPRHKITKRGQNVTFRCDPISEHNRLYWYRQTLGQGPEFLTYFQNEAQLEKSRLLSDRFSAERPKGSFSTLEIQRTEQGDSAMYLCASRGDSDTGELFFGEGSRLTVL.

The chain employs TRBV5-5 and TRBJ2-1; maybe TRBD1 (5 bases). V dropped 4 bases and J dropped 7 bases, with 15 bases sitting between them. This CDR3 region has 14 residues. Germline V gene data show CDR1 as SGHKS and CDR2 as YYEKEE (reference sequence). The CDR3 loop is CASSRPTAPNEQFF. The CDR3 nucleotides are TGTGCCAGCAGCCGACCGACAGCACCTAATGAGCAGTTCTTC.

The rearrangement uses TRBV29-1 and TRBJ1-5; a weak D match, TRBD1 (5 bases). The CDR3 consists of 15 residues. V dropped 4 bases and J dropped 0 bases, with 13 bases sitting between them. Germline V CDR1 and CDR2: SQVTM, ANQGSEA. CDR3 sequence (DNA): TGCAGCGTTGGGGGGGGAGGATATAGCAATCAGCCCCAGCATTTT. Translating it yields CSVGGGGYSNQPQHF.

This chain links TRBV9 with TRBJ2-7, with TRBD1 identical over 10 bases. The CDR3 covers 15 residues. The V and J ends lost 3 bases and 5 bases, in that order; junction bases with no gene match: 8. Germline V gene data show CDR1 as SGDLS and CDR2 as YYNGEE. CDR3 DNA sequence: TGTGCCAGCAGCGGACAGGGGGCCACTTGGCACGAGCAGTACTTC. Protein: CASSGQGATWHEQYF.

This chain joins TRBV28 and TRBJ1-2; D not certain. CDR1 is MDHEN, CDR2 SYDVKM, per germline. V was shortened by 3 bases and J by 2 bases, with 10 bases between the two germline ends. This CDR3 spans 14 amino acids. The DNA of the CDR3 is TGTGCCAGCAGTTTTCTCTCCAGGAACTATGGCTACACCTTC. This sequence encodes CASSFLSRNYGYTF.

The chain joins TRBV14 to TRBJ2-3; a weak D match, TRBD1 (6 bases). V was cut by 4 bases and J by 0 bases, with 17 bases left in between. The germline V gene has CDR1 SGHDN and CDR2 FVKESK. This CDR3 is built from 17 residues. Written as DNA, the CDR3 is TGTGCCAGCAGCCCCCAGTTGGGGGCTTGGAGCACAGATACGCAGTATTTT. This gives the protein CASSPQLGAWSTDTQYF.

The chain links TRBV30 to TRBJ2-2, with unresolved D. The CDR3 is 14 amino acids. Germline V lookup: CDR1 GTSNPN, CDR2 SVGIG (reference sequence). The V gene lost 3 bases and the J gene lost 5 bases, with 13 bases spanning the gap. CDR3 DNA sequence: TGTGCCTGGAGCAACTCCCTTATAACCGGGGAGCTGTTTTTT. Amino acid sequence: CAWSNSLITGELFF.

The CDR3 nucleotides are TGCAGCGTTGGGGGACAGAACACTGAAGCTTTCTTT. Encoded protein: CSVGGQNTEAFF. J is TRBJ1-1 and V is TRBV29-1, with D possibly matching TRBD1 (6 bases). Germline CDR1 is SQVTM and CDR2 is ANQGSEA. This CDR3 has 12 residues. Trimming took off 4 bases at V and 1 base at J, with 7 bases between the two ends. Complete variable domain (other parts from reference TRBV29-1 and TRBJ1-1): SAVISQKPSRDICQRGTSLTIQCQVDSQVTMMFWYRQQPGQSLTLIATANQGSEATYESGFVIDKFPISRPNLTFSTLTVSNMSPEDSSIYLCSVGGQNTEAFFGQGTRLTVV.

This clone was recorded a few times. The DNA of the CDR3 is TGTGCCAGTAGTCCGGACAGATTGCTCGCCACCTTC. Protein product: CASSPDRLLATF. J is TRBJ1-2 and V is TRBV19, with a tentative D call TRBD1 (6 bases). The CDR3 sequence is 12 residues long. Germline assignment: CDR1 LNHDA and CDR2 SQIVND (reference sequence). Trimming cost V 5 bases and J 13 bases, with 17 bases left between them.

This clone occurred a few times. The gene calls are TRBV4-3 and TRBJ2-5, with 7 nucleotides matching TRBD1. Germline CDR1 and CDR2: LGHNA and YSLEER. V lost 1 base, J lost 3 bases, and 11 bases stayed unmatched. CDR3 length: 17 residues. CDR3 in amino acids: CASSQATRRDSKETQYF. CDR3 bases: TGCGCCAGCAGCCAAGCCACCAGACGGGACAGTAAAGAGACCCAGTACTTC.

This clone was picked up a small number of times. The chain uses TRBV9 and TRBJ2-1, with 9 bases identical to TRBD1. This CDR3 region has 17 residues. The V segment lost 0 bases and the J segment 5 bases; nucleotides outside the gene matches: 9. Germline CDR1 and CDR2: SGDLS and YYNGEE. CDR3 DNA sequence: TGTGCCAGCAGCGTAGAATTAGGGGACAGGGAAAACAATGAGCAGTTCTTC. Amino acid sequence: CASSVELGDRENNEQFF.

This clone was observed a few times. The chain links TRBV28 to TRBJ2-2; TRBD2 agrees at 10 bases. Trimming removed 2 bases from V and 5 bases from J; junction bases left unmatched: 2. Germline loops: CDR1 MDHEN, CDR2 SYDVKM. This CDR3 has 15 amino acids. The CDR3 sequence is CASSLQLAGTGELFF. Written as DNA, the CDR3 is TGTGCCAGCAGTTTACAACTAGCGGGGACCGGGGAGCTGTTTTTT.